This T cell receptor (beta chain) emerged from a study of shared clonotypes between healthy human individuals. Study conclusions and caveats: There were few donors, and this limited the genetic and exposure-history diversity represented.

The CDR3 sequence is 16 residues long. CDR1 SGHTS and CDR2 YDEGEE come from the germline V gene. J lost 8 bases, V lost 4 bases, and 12 bases had no gene match. The sample holds one count of this clone. Its matching antigen is unknown. The assay was immunoSEQ multiplex PCR, and TCRdb's table has in-frame clones only and misses some. The repertoire holds around 1.9 million clones, with 90% to 95% as singletons. CD45RO-negative, CCR7-selected cells formed the naive CD8 fraction, which excluded terminally differentiated effector memory CD45RA+ cells. V usage is TRBV5-8 and J usage is TRBJ2-3, with 11 bases aligning to TRBD2. The sample taken for sequencing was naive CD8+ T cells from PBMCs. This clonotype was obtained from a man in his late teens or twenties in good health. Some clones in this sample may be carry-over from other donors' samples. CDR3 in DNA: TGTGCCAGCAGCAATAGACTAGCGGGGTCCACGGGTACGCAGTATTTT. This translates into CASSNRLAGSTGTQYF.